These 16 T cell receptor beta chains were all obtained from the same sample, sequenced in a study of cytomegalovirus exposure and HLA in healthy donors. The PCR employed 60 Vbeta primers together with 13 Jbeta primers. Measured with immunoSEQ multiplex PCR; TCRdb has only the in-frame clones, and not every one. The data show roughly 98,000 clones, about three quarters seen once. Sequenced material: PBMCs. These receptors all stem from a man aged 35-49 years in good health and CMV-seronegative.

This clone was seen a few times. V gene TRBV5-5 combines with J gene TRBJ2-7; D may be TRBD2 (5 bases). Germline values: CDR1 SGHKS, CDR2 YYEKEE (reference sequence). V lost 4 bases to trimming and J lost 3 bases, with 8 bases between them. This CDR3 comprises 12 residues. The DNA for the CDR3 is TGTGCCAGCAGCCGCCGGGGCTACGAGCAGTACTTC. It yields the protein CASSRRGYEQYF.

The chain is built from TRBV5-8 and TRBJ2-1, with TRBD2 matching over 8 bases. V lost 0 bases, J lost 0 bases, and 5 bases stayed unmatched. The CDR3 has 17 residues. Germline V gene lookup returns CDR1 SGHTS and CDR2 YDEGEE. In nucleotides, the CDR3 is TGTGCCAGCAGCTTGGCCGAACTAGCGGTCTCCTACAATGAGCAGTTCTTC. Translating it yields CASSLAELAVSYNEQFF.

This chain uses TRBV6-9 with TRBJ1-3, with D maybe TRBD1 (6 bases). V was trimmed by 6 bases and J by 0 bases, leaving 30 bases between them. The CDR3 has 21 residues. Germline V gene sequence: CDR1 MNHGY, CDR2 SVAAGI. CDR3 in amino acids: CASSPFTDRGKTALSGNTIYF. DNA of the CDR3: TGTGCCAGCAGCCCCTTTACGGACAGAGGTAAGACAGCACTCTCTGGAAACACCATATATTTT.

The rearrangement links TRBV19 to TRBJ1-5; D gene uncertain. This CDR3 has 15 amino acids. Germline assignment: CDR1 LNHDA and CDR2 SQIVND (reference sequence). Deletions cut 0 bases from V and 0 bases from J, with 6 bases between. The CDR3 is CASSIDHTSNQPQHF. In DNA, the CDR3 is TGTGCCAGTAGTATAGATCACACTAGCAATCAGCCCCAGCATTTT. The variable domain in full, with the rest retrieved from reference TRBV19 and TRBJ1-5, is DGGITQSPKYLFRKEGQNVTLSCEQNLNHDAMYWYRQDPGQGLRLIYYSQIVNDFQKGDIAEGYSVSREKKESFPLTVTSAQKNPTAFYLCASSIDHTSNQPQHFGDGTRLSIL.

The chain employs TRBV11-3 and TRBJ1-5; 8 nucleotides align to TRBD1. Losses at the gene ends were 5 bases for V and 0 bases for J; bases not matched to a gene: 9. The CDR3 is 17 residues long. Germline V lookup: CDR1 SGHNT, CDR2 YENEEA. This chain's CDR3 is CASSPDRVNYSNQPQHF. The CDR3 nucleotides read TGTGCCAGCAGCCCGGACAGGGTAAATTATAGCAATCAGCCCCAGCATTTT.

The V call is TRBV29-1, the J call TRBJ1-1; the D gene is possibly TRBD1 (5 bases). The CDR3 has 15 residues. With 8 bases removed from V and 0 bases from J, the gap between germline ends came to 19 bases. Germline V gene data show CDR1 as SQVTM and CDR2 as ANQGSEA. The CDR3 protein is CSSQLGAPMNTEAFF. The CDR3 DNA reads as TGCAGCTCCCAGCTAGGGGCCCCCATGAACACTGAAGCTTTCTTT.

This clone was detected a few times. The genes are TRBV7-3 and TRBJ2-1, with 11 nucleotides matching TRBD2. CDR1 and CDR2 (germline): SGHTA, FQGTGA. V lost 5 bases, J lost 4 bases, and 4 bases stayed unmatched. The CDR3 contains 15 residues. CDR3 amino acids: CASSVSGGGYNEQFF. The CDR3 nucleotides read TGTGCCAGCAGCGTTAGCGGGGGGGGATACAATGAGCAGTTCTTC.

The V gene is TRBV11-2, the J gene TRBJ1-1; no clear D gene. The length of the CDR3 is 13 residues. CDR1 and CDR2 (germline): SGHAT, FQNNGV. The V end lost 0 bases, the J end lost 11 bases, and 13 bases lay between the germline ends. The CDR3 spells CASSLEGWRKAFF. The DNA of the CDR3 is TGTGCCAGCAGCTTAGAGGGTTGGAGGAAGGCTTTCTTT.

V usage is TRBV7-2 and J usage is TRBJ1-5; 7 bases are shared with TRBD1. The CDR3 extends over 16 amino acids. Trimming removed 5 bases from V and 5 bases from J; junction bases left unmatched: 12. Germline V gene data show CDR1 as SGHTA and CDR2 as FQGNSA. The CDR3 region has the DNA TGTGCCAGCAGCCCCCGACAGGGTAGGATTGATCAGCCCCAGCATTTT. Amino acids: CASSPRQGRIDQPQHF.

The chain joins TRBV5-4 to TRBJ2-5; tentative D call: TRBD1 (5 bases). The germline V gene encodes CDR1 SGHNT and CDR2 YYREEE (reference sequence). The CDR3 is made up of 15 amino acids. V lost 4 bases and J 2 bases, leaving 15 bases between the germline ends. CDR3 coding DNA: TGTGCCAGCAGCCGAATAGGGGTTGGGCAAGAGACCCAGTACTTC. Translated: CASSRIGVGQETQYF.

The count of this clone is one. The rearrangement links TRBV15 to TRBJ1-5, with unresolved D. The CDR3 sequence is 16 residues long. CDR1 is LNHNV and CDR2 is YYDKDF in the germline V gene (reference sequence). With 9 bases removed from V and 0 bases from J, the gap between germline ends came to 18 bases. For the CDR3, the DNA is TGTGCCACTTTACAGATCGTCCTGAGTAGCAATCAGCCCCAGCATTTT. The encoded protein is CATLQIVLSSNQPQHF.

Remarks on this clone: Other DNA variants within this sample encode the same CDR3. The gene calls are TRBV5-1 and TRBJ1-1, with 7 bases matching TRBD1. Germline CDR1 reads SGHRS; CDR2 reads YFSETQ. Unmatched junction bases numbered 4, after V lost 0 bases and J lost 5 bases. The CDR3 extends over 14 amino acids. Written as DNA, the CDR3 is TGCGCCAGCAGCTTGGGACAGGGAAGGACTGAAGCTTTCTTT. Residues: CASSLGQGRTEAFF.

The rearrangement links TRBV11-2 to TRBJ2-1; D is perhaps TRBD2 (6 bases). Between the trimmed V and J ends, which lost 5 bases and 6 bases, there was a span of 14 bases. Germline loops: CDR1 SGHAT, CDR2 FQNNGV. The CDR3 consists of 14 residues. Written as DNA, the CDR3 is TGTGCCAGCAGCGCAGCTGTGGGGGGCAATGAGCAGTTCTTC. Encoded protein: CASSAAVGGNEQFF.

The CDR3 loop is CASSLVGNTIYF. The DNA of the CDR3 is TGTGCCAGCAGCTTGGTAGGAAACACCATATATTTT. The chain carries TRBV5-6 and TRBJ1-3; D unresolved. V lost 0 bases and J 4 bases, leaving 2 bases between the germline ends. The CDR3 has 12 amino acids. The germline V gene encodes CDR1 SGHDT and CDR2 YYEEEE.

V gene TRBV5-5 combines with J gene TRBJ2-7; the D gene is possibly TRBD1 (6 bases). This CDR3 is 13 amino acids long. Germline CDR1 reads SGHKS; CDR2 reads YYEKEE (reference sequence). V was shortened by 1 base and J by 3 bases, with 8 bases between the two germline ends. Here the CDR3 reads CASSLTGSYEQYF. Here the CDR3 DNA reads TGTGCCAGCAGCTTGACAGGGAGCTACGAGCAGTACTTC.

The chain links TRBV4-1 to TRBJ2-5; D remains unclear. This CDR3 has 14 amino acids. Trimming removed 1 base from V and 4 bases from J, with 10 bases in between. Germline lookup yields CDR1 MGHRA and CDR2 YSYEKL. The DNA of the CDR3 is TGCGCCAGCAGCCAAGTAGTTTTCCCAGAGACCCAGTACTTC. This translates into CASSQVVFPETQYF.